This is a list of T cell receptor beta chains from one sample in a study of blood T cell repertoires in COVID-19. Profiled with immunoSEQ multiplex PCR; TCRdb holds only in-frame clones, not every one. The table records fewer than 90,000 clones, roughly 96% of them present only once. The sample comprised peripheral blood. The origin of the receptors is a human donor with active COVID-19. The donor label of this sample is uncertain. CDR3s include the opening cysteine and the closing phenylalanine or tryptophan. Each record gives: D gene, J gene, V gene, clone size, CDR3 DNA, CDR3 protein. A D gene is named only where the DNA matches it firmly. A clone size is listed for some rows: how often the clone was seen (once, few, many), or a class if it is expanded.

D: -
J: TRBJ2-1
V: TRBV10-2
size: -
DNA: TGCGCCAGCAGTCAGGGGCCGCACAAAAGCTCCTACAATGAGCAGTTCTTC
CDR3: CASSQGPHKSSYNEQFF

D: -
J: TRBJ1-6
V: TRBV18
size: -
DNA: TGTGCCAGCTCACCATTTAATAAGGGGGAAAATTCACCCCTCCACTTT
CDR3: CASSPFNKGENSPLHF

D: TRBD1
J: TRBJ2-7
V: TRBV13
size: -
DNA: TGTGCCAGCAGCTTAGCCGGACAGGGTTCCCTCGAGCAGTACTTC
CDR3: CASSLAGQGSLEQYF

D: -
J: TRBJ1-2
V: TRBV6-1
size: -
DNA: TGTGCCAGCAGTGAAGCAATCACCGGGAGATATGGCTACACCTTC
CDR3: CASSEAITGRYGYTF

D: -
J: TRBJ2-6
V: TRBV18
size: once
DNA: TGTGCCAGCTCCCGACAGCCGCTAGGCTCTGGGGCCAACGTCCTGACTTTC
CDR3: CASSRQPLGSGANVLTF

D: -
J: TRBJ1-2
V: TRBV11-2
size: once
DNA: TGTGCCAGCAGTTTAGTCGGCTATGGCTACACCTTC
CDR3: CASSLVGYGYTF

D: -
J: TRBJ1-1
V: TRBV12-3/TRBV12-4
size: -
DNA: TGTGCCAGCAGTTTTAGTCTTGCGATTGAAGCTTTCTTT
CDR3: CASSFSLAIEAFF

D: TRBD2
J: TRBJ2-1
V: TRBV7-2
size: -
DNA: TGTGCCAGCAGCTTAATAGCGGGAGGGAACAATGAGCAGTTCTTC
CDR3: CASSLIAGGNNEQFF

D: TRBD1
J: TRBJ1-5
V: TRBV19
size: -
DNA: TGTGCCAGTAGACGGGACAGGGTAAGCAATCAGCCCCAGCATTTT
CDR3: CASRRDRVSNQPQHF

D: -
J: TRBJ1-1
V: TRBV29-1
size: once
DNA: TGCAGCGTTGTTCTCCTTCTGAGCATGAACACTGAAGCTTTCTTT
CDR3: CSVVLLLSMNTEAFF

D: TRBD2
J: TRBJ2-3
V: TRBV5-1
size: -
DNA: TGCGCCAGCAGATCAGCGGGGGGGTTCGATACGCAGTATTTT
CDR3: CASRSAGGFDTQYF

D: -
J: TRBJ1-2
V: TRBV7-8
size: -
DNA: TGTGCCAGCAGCTTAGCGCTCGGAGGGTTGTGGGGCTACACCTTC
CDR3: CASSLALGGLWGYTF

D: -
J: TRBJ1-5
V: TRBV27
size: -
DNA: TGTGCCAGCAGTTCAGAGGGACCTAAATATCCAACCCGGGGGCAGCCCCAGCATTTT
CDR3: CASSSEGPKYPTRGQPQHF

D: TRBD1
J: TRBJ1-5
V: TRBV28
size: -
DNA: TGTGCCAGCAGTTTCTGGGGACAGGGCAATCAGCCCCAGCATTTT
CDR3: CASSFWGQGNQPQHF